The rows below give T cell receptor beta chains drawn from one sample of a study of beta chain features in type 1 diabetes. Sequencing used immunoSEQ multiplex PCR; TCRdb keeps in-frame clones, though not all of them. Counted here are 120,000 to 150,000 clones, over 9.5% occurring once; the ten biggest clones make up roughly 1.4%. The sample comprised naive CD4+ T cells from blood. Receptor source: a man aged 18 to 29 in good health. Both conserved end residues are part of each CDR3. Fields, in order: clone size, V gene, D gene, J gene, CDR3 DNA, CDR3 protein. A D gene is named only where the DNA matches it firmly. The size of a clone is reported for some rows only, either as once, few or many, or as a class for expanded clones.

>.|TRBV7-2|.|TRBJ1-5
TGTGCCAGCAGCTTAGGTTTCAGGGTTGGTCAGCCCCAGCATTTT
CASSLGFRVGQPQHF
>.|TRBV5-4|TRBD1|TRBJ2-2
TGTGCCAGCAGCTCCAAACAGGGGGCGCAACTAGACGGGGAGCTGTTTTTT
CASSSKQGAQLDGELFF
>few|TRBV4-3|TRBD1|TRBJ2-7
TGCGCCAGCAGCCAAGATCGGACAGGCTCCTACGAGCAGTACTTC
CASSQDRTGSYEQYF
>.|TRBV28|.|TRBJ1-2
TGTGCCAGCAGTTTAGGCCGGGTCGGTGACTATGGCTACACCTTC
CASSLGRVGDYGYTF
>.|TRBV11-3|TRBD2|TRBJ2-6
TGTGCCAGCAGCTCTAGCGGGGGGGGATTTGGGGCCAACGTCCTGACTTTC
CASSSSGGGFGANVLTF
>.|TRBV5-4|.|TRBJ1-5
TGTGCCAGCAGCATTAGTCAGCCCCAGCATTTT
CASSISQPQHF
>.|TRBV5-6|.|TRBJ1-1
TGTGCCAGCAGCTTTCAGGGGATTATGAACACTGAAGCTTTCTTT
CASSFQGIMNTEAFF
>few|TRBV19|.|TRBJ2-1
TGTGCCAGTAGTAGCCAGGGTTCCTACAATGAGCAGTTCTTC
CASSSQGSYNEQFF
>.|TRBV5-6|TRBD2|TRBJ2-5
TGTGCCAGCAGCCATCTAGCGGGGGGGCAGGAGGAGACCCAGTACTTC
CASSHLAGGQEETQYF
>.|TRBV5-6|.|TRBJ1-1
TGTGCCAGCCGTACACCATCAAACACTGAAGCTTTCTTT
CASRTPSNTEAFF
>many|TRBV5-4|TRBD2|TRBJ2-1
TGTGCCAGCAGCCCCGGGGGGGGCTCCTACAATGAGCAGTTCTTC
CASSPGGGSYNEQFF
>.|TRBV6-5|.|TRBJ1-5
TGTGCCAGCAGACTGTATAGCAATCAGCCCCAGCATTTT
CASRLYSNQPQHF
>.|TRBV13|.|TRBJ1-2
TGTGCCAGCAGCGCGAACCGGGAGGGAAGTGGCTACACCTTC
CASSANREGSGYTF
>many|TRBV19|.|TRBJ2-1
TGTGCCACCATGGAGAACTACAATGAGCAGTTCTTC
CATMENYNEQFF
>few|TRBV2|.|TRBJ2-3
TGTGCCAGCAGTGAAGCGCTTGGGGGAGGAGATACGCAGTATTTT
CASSEALGGGDTQYF
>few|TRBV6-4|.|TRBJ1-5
TGTGCCAGTCCCCCAGGGCCGTATAGCAATCAGCCCCAGCATTTT
CASPPGPYSNQPQHF
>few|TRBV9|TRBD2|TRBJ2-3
TGTGCCAGCAGCGTAAGTTCGCGGGGGGATACGCAGTATTTT
CASSVSSRGDTQYF
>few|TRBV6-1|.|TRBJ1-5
TGTGCCAGCAGTTTACAGGGTCGGCAGCCCCAGCATTTT
CASSLQGRQPQHF
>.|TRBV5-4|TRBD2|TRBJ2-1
TGTGCCAGCAGCCCCGGGACTAGCGGGGGGAAGGCAGGAAGTGAGCAGTTCTTC
CASSPGTSGGKAGSEQFF
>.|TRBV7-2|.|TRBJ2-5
TGTGCCAGCAGCTTAGGTCGGAGAGGGGGATTAGGGACCCAGTACTTC
CASSLGRRGGLGTQYF
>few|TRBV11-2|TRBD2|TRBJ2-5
TGTGCCAGCAGCTCCACTAGCGGGGTCTACCAAGAGACCCAGTACTTC
CASSSTSGVYQETQYF
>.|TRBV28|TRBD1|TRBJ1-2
TGTGCCAGCAGTTCGGGACAGGGGGACGTCGGCTACACCTTC
CASSSGQGDVGYTF
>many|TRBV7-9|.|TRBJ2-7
TGTGCCAGCAGTCCACGGAGCTCCTACGAGCAGTACTTC
CASSPRSSYEQYF
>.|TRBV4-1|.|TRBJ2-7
TGCGCCAGCAGCCAAGTGCCTTCGCCCGGGGGCGAGCAGTACTTC
CASSQVPSPGGEQYF
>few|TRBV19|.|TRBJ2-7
TGTGCCAGTACTACGGGACACACCAAAGGCTCCTACGAGCAGTACTTC
CASTTGHTKGSYEQYF
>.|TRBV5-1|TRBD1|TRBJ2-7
TGCGCCAGCAGCCCAACGACAGGGGGCAACGAGCAGTACTTC
CASSPTTGGNEQYF
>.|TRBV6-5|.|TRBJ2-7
TGTGCCAGCAGCAACCGGGACACGAAATTCTACGAGCAGTACTTC
CASSNRDTKFYEQYF
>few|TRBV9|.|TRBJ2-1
TGTGCCAGCAGCGTGAGCCCTTTGTCCTACAATGAGCAGTTCTTC
CASSVSPLSYNEQFF
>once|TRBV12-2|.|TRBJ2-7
TGTGCAAGTCGCCCTCCCCTGGAGCAGTACTTC
CASRPPLEQYF
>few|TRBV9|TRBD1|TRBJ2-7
TGTGCCAGCAGCGTCGGGACAGGGGCCTACGAGCAGTACTTC
CASSVGTGAYEQYF
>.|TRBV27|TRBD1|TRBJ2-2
TGTGCCAGCAGTCCGGGACAGGGGAAAGGGGCGAACACCGGGGAGCTGTTTTTT
CASSPGQGKGANTGELFF
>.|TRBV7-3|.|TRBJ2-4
TGTGCCAGCAGCTCCCGGCCCCGCAGCGGAAACATTCAGTACTTC
CASSSRPRSGNIQYF
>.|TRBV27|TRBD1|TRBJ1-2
TGTGCCAGCAGTTTCCAAACGGGGACAGGTATATATGGCTACACCTTC
CASSFQTGTGIYGYTF
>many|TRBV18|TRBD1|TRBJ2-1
TGTGCCAGCTCATTCGACAGGGAAAGGGAGCAGTTCTTC
CASSFDREREQFF
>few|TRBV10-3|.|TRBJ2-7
TGTGCCATCAGTAACCTCCCCCCCGGGACACCAGTCTACGAGCAGTACTTC
CAISNLPPGTPVYEQYF
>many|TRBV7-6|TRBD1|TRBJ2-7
TGTGCCAGCAGCCGGGACAGAGACTACGAGCAGTACTTC
CASSRDRDYEQYF